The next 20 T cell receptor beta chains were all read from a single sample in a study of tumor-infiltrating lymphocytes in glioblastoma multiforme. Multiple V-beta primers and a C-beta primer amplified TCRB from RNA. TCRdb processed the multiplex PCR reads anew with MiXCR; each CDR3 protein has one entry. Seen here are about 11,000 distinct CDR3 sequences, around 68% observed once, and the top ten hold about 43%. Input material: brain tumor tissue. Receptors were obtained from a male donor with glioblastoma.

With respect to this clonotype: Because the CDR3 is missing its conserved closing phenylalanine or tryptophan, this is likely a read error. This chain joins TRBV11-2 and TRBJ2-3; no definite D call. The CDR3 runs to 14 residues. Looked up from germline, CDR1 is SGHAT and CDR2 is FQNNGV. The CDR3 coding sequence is TGTGCCATCAGCTTAGACGGACCCCTAAATACGCAGTATCTT. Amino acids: CAISLDGPLNTQYL.

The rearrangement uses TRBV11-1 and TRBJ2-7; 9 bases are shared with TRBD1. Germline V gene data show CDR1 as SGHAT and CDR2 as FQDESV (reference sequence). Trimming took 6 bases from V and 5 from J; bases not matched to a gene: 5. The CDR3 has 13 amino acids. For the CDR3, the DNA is TGTGCCAGCAGGCGGACAGGGGATGACGAGCAGTACTTC. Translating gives CASRRTGDDEQYF.

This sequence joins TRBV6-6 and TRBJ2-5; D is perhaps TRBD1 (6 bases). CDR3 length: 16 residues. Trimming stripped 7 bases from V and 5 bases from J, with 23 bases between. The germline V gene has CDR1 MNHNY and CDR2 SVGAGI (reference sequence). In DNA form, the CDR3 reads TGTGCCAGCACCCCGGATTACACAGGGTTTGGGGAGACCCAGTACTTC. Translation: CASTPDYTGFGETQYF.

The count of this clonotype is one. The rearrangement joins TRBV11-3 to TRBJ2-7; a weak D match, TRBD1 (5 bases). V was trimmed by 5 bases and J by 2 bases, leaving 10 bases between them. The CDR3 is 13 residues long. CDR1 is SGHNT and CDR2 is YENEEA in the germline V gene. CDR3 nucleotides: TGTGCCAGCAGCACAGGCCCGACCTACGAGCAGTACTTC. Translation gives CASSTGPTYEQYF.

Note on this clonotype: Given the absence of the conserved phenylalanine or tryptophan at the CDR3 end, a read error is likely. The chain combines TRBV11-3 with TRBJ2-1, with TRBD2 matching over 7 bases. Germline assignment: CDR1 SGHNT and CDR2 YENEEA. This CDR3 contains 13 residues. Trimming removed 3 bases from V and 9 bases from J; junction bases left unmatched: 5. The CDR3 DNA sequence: TGTGCCAGCAGCTTGGGGGGGGAGGGTGAGCAGTTCTCC. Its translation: CASSLGGEGEQFS.

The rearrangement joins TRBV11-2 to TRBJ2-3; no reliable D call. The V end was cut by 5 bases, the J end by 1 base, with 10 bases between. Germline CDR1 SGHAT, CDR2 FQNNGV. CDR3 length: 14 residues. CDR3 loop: CASSLAAGTDTQYF. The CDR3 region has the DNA TGTGCCAGCAGCCTGGCGGCTGGCACAGATACGCAGTATTTT.

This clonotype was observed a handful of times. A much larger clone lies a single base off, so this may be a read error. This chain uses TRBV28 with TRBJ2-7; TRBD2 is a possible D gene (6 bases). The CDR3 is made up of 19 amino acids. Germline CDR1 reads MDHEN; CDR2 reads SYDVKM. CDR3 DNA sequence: TGTGCCAGCGCACACTCGTTGGCAGCGGGCCGCCTTCGTACCTACGAGCGGTACTTC. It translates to CASAHSLAAGRLRTYERYF. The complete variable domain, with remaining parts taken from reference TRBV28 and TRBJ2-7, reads DVKVTQSSRYLVKRTGEKVFLECVQDMDHENMFWYRQDPGLGLRLIYFSYDVKMKEKGDIPEGYSVSREKKERFSLILESASTNQTSMYLCASAHSLAAGRLRTYERYFGPGTRLTVT.

CDR3 nucleotide sequence: TGCAGTGCTAGAATCGAGACACCCTCGGGGACAGATACGCAGTATTTT. It translates to CSARIETPSGTDTQYF. The chain uses TRBV20-1 and TRBJ2-3; a weak D match, TRBD2 (5 bases). The V and J ends lost 2 bases and 3 bases respectively, with 18 bases between them. Germline CDR1 and CDR2: DFQATT and SNEGSKA (reference sequence). The CDR3 length is 16 residues.

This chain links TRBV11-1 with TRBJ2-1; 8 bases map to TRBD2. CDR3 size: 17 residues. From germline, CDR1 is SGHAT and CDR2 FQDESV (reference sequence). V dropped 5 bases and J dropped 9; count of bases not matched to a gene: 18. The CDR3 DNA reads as TGTGCCAGCAGCCGACTACTACCTTGCGGGAGGTCGAGTGAGCAGTTCTTC. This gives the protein CASSRLLPCGRSSEQFF.

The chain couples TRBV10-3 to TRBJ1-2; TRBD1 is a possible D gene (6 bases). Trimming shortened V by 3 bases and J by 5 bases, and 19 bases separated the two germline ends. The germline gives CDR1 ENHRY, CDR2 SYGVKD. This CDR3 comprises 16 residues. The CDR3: CAISDPTPKGEYGYTF. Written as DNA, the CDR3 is TGTGCCATCAGTGACCCGACCCCAAAGGGGGAATATGGCTACACCTTC.

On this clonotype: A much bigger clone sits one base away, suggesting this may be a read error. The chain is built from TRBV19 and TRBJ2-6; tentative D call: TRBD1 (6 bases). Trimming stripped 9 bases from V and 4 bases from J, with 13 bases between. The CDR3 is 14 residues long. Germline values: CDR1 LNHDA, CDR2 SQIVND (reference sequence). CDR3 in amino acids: CARGTGWGANVLTF. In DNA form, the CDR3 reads TGTGCCAGAGGTACAGGGTGGGGGGCCAACGTCCTGACTTTC.

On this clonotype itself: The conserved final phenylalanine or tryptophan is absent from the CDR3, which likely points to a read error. The CDR3 DNA reads TGCGCCAGCACCCAAGATTCGGGAACAGGGGTGCGTGAGACCCAGTACTCC. The encoded protein is CASTQDSGTGVRETQYS. This chain joins TRBV4-1 and TRBJ2-5; 7 bases agree with TRBD1. Germline V gene lookup returns CDR1 MGHRA and CDR2 YSYEKL. There are 17 residues in the CDR3.

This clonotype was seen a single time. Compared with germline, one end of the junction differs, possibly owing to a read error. CDR3 sequence reads: CANSITSRLAGETRELFF. CDR3 DNA sequence: TGTGCCAACAGCATCACCTCCAGACTAGCGGGAGAAACCCGGGAGCTGTTTTTT. The chain employs TRBV11-3 and TRBJ2-2, with TRBD2 identical over 12 bases. Germline-derived CDR1 and CDR2 are SGHNT and YENEEA. This CDR3 contains 18 residues.

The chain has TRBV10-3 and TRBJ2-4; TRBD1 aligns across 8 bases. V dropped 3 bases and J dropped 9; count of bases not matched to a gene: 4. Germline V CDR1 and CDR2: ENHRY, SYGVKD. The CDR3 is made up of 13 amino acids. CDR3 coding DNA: TGTGCCATCAGTGAAGACAGGGGAACCATTCAGTACTTC. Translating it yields CAISEDRGTIQYF.

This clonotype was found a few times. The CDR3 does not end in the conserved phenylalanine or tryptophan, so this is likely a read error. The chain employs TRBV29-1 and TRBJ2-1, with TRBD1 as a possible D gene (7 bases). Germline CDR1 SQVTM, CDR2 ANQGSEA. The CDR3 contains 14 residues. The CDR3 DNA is TGTAGCGTTGGGGGGCGGCAGGGGGGCAATGGGCAGTTCATC. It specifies CSVGGRQGGNGQFI.

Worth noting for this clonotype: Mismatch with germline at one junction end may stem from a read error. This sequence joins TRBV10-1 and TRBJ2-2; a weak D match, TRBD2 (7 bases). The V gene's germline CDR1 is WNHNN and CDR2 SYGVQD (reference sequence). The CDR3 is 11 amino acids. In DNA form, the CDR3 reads TGCGCCAGCGGGGGAACCGGGGGGCTGATTTTT. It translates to CASGGTGGLIF.

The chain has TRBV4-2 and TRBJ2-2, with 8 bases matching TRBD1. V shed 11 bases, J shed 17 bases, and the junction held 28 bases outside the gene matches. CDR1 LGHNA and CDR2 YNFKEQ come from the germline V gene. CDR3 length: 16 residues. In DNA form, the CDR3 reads TGTGCCCAGCCCCCGTGCCGGACAGGGCGGCGCCGGGGAGCTTTTTTT. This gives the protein CAQPPCRTGRRRGAFF.

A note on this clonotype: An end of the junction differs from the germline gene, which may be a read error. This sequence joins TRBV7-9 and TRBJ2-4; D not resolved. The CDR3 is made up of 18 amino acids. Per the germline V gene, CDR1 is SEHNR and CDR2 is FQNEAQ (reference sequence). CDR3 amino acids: CTSSLARSSSSAKNIQYF. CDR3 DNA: TGTACCAGCAGCTTAGCCCGGAGCTCCTCCTCAGCCAAAAACATTCAGTACTTC.

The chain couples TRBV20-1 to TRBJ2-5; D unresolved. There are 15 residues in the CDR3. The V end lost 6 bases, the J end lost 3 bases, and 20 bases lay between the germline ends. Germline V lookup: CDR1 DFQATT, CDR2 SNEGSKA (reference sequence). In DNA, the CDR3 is TGCAGTGCCCCCTCGAGTGGCAGGAAAGAAGAGACCCAGTACTTC. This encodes CSAPSSGRKEETQYF.

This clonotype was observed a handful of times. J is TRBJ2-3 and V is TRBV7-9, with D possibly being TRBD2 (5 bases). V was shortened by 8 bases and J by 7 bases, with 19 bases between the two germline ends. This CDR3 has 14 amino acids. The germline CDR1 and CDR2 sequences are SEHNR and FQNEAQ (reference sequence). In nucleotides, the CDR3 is TGTGCCAGCCTATGTGCGGGTCCTCCGTATACGCAGTATTTT. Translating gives CASLCAGPPYTQYF.